The 22 T cell receptor beta chains listed next were all sequenced from one sample in a study of radiation and T cells in renal cell carcinoma. The protocol was immunoSEQ multiplex PCR, while the TCRdb copy is restricted to in-frame clones and leaves out a portion. The sample gives some 70,000 clones, over 80% of which show up once; 5.8% is in the top ten. The time point here: blood 2 weeks post-SBRT. Treatment in this sample: 15 Gy SBRT to primary tumor, nephrectomy 4 weeks later. The sequencing used blood, collected from a patient whose treatment included radiotherapy and nephrectomy. These receptors originate from a man between 60 and 75 years old with renal cell carcinoma.

The rearrangement joins TRBV25-1 to TRBJ1-2; no definite D call. The CDR3 runs 12 residues. V gave up 3 bases and J gave up 8 bases, with 10 bases separating them. Germline V gene lookup returns CDR1 MGHDK and CDR2 SYGVNS. CDR3 loop: CASSDRAGGYTF. The CDR3 bases are TGTGCCAGCAGTGATCGGGCGGGAGGCTACACCTTC.

The sample holds one count of this clone. The chain is built from TRBV18 and TRBJ2-6; 8 bases line up with TRBD1. This CDR3 contains 21 residues. CDR1 and CDR2 from the germline V gene are KGHSH and LQKENI. V shed 2 bases and J 2 bases; nucleotides not matched to a gene: 17. The CDR3 sequence is CASSPYPFLAGGETGANVLTF. For the CDR3, the DNA is TGTGCCAGCTCACCATATCCTTTCCTGGCAGGGGGCGAAACTGGGGCCAACGTCCTGACTTTC. The full variable domain, with the rest looked up from reference TRBV18 and TRBJ2-6, is NAGVMQNPRHLVRRRGQEARLRCSPMKGHSHVYWYRQLPEEGLKFMVYLQKENIIDESGMPKERFSAEFPKEGPSILRIQQVVRGDSAAYFCASSPYPFLAGGETGANVLTFGAGSRLTVL.

A single count supports this clone. The CDR3: CASSEYFSGRGGGEKLFF. The CDR3 region has the DNA TGTGCCAGCAGTGAATATTTCTCTGGGAGGGGCGGAGGTGAAAAACTGTTTTTT. V usage is TRBV6-1 and J usage is TRBJ1-4; D might be TRBD1 (5 bases). The CDR3 has 18 residues. V was trimmed by 2 bases and J by 7 bases, leaving 23 bases between them. The germline CDR1 and CDR2 sequences are MNHNS and SASEGT.

This sequence joins TRBV28 and TRBJ1-2; weak D call: TRBD1 (6 bases). Germline CDR1 MDHEN, CDR2 SYDVKM. The CDR3 loop spans 13 amino acids. V shed 5 bases and J shed 7 bases, with 14 bases lying between them. The CDR3 nucleotides read TGTGCCAGCAGTGCCACACAGGGTCGTGGCTACACCTTC. It yields the protein CASSATQGRGYTF.

V gene TRBV19 combines with J gene TRBJ2-7; D ambiguous. The germline V and J ends were trimmed by 5 bases and 0 bases, with 17 bases remaining between them. Germline loops: CDR1 LNHDA, CDR2 SQIVND (reference sequence). The CDR3 runs to 16 residues. In DNA form, the CDR3 reads TGTGCCAGTAGTCCCTGGTCGAGCGCAGGCTCCTACGAGCAGTACTTC. Its protein product is CASSPWSSAGSYEQYF.

This chain joins TRBV4-1 and TRBJ2-7; D perhaps matches TRBD1 (7 bases). The V end was cut by 0 bases, the J end by 3 bases, with 27 bases between. In germline, CDR1 is MGHRA, CDR2 YSYEKL. This CDR3 region has 20 residues. CDR3 residues: CASSQDTTYGPRGVGYEQYF. DNA for the CDR3: TGCGCCAGCAGCCAAGATACCACCTATGGGCCCAGGGGGGTAGGCTACGAGCAGTACTTC.

This chain links TRBV7-2 with TRBJ2-7; possibly TRBD1 for D (6 bases). CDR1 and CDR2 (germline): SGHTA, FQGNSA. CDR3 size: 14 residues. V shed 2 bases and J shed 4 bases, with 12 bases lying between them. The CDR3 reads CASSLIRGQYEQYF. The CDR3 DNA is TGTGCCAGCAGCTTAATCAGGGGCCAATACGAGCAGTACTTC.

The chain carries TRBV27 and TRBJ2-7; a weak D match, TRBD2 (6 bases). Trimming removed 3 bases at V and 7 bases at J, with 10 bases between. This CDR3 comprises 12 residues. The germline V gene encodes CDR1 MNHEY and CDR2 SMNVEV (reference sequence). The CDR3: CASSFRAGEQYF. The CDR3 DNA sequence: TGTGCCAGCAGTTTCAGGGCGGGGGAGCAGTACTTC.

This sequence joins TRBV18 and TRBJ1-4, with D unresolved. Looked up from germline, CDR1 is KGHSH and CDR2 is LQKENI. V was trimmed by 3 bases and J by 0 bases, leaving 14 bases between them. This CDR3 spans 17 amino acids. The CDR3 DNA follows: TGTGCCAGCTCACCCCAAAGGACCCTCGCAACTAATGAAAAACTGTTTTTT. Translation: CASSPQRTLATNEKLFF.

V is TRBV5-1 and J is TRBJ2-7, with D perhaps TRBD1 (6 bases). V was pared by 0 bases and J by 0 bases, with 16 bases between. The CDR3 is 17 amino acids. The germline V gene encodes CDR1 SGHRS and CDR2 YFSETQ. Here the CDR3 DNA reads TGCGCCAGCAGCTTGGGGCGAATCCCGGACAGCTCCTACGAGCAGTACTTC. It is translated as CASSLGRIPDSSYEQYF.

V gene TRBV27 combines with J gene TRBJ1-2; unclear D gene. V was pared by 2 bases and J by 2 bases, with 6 bases between. The germline gives CDR1 MNHEY, CDR2 SMNVEV (reference sequence). This CDR3 is built from 13 residues. The CDR3 sequence: CASSLGTNYGYTF. The DNA for the CDR3 is TGTGCCAGCAGTTTAGGTACAAACTATGGCTACACCTTC.

The rearrangement joins TRBV5-1 to TRBJ1-2, with D unresolved. This CDR3 is built from 15 residues. Between the trimmed V and J ends, which lost 7 bases and 1 base, there was a span of 17 bases. Germline V gene lookup returns CDR1 SGHRS and CDR2 YFSETQ. As DNA, the CDR3 is TGCGCCAGCGGCGCAGCCTCGTCGAGTAACTATGGCTACACCTTC. This encodes CASGAASSSNYGYTF.

The V and J genes are TRBV9 and TRBJ2-3, with TRBD2 matching over 10 bases. The CDR3 contains 17 residues. The trim removed 3 bases at V and 5 bases at J, leaving 12 bases unmatched. Germline V CDR1 and CDR2: SGDLS, YYNGEE. CDR3 bases: TGTGCCAGCAGCGCAGGACAGACTAGCGGGTACAGAGATACGCAGTATTTT. Amino acids: CASSAGQTSGYRDTQYF.

The rearrangement uses TRBV19 and TRBJ1-2; the D gene is possibly TRBD1 (6 bases). V lost 10 bases and J 5 bases, leaving 17 bases between the germline ends. The CDR3 is 13 residues long. From germline, CDR1 is LNHDA and CDR2 SQIVND (reference sequence). The CDR3 spells CATQYGGGYGYTF. The DNA for the CDR3 is TGTGCCACCCAATACGGGGGCGGGTATGGCTACACCTTC.

This clone was seen ten or more times. The chain joins TRBV11-2 to TRBJ2-7; no clear D gene. The CDR3 extends over 15 amino acids. V gave up 2 bases and J gave up 0 bases, with 11 bases separating them. CDR1 is SGHAT, CDR2 FQNNGV, per germline. Here the CDR3 reads CASSLPAEYSYEQYF. CDR3 bases: TGTGCCAGCAGCTTACCGGCGGAGTACTCCTACGAGCAGTACTTC.

The chain links TRBV10-3 to TRBJ2-3, with 8 bases matching TRBD2. The CDR3 extends over 13 amino acids. J was trimmed by 2 bases and V by 7 bases; bases with no gene match: 2. Germline CDR1 ENHRY, CDR2 SYGVKD. The DNA for the CDR3 is TGTGCCATCAAGCGGGAGCTCACAGATACGCAGTATTTT. This gives the protein CAIKRELTDTQYF.

The rearrangement joins TRBV28 to TRBJ1-2; no definite D call. The germline V and J ends were trimmed by 2 bases and 4 bases, with 8 bases remaining between them. Germline V gives CDR1 MDHEN, CDR2 SYDVKM. The CDR3 totals 13 residues. Here the CDR3 DNA reads TGTGCCAGCAGTTTAGCAGGATCCTATGGCTACACCTTC. Protein product: CASSLAGSYGYTF.

This chain links TRBV25-1 with TRBJ2-1, with 7 bases identical to TRBD1. This CDR3 comprises 15 residues. Germline CDR1 and CDR2: MGHDK and SYGVNS. J lost 1 base, V lost 4 bases, and 4 bases had no gene match. CDR3 amino acids: CASSAGTVSYNEQFF. In nucleotides, the CDR3 is TGTGCCAGCAGTGCCGGGACAGTATCCTACAATGAGCAGTTCTTC. Complete variable domain (other parts from reference TRBV25-1 and TRBJ2-1): EADIYQTPRYLVIGTGKKITLECSQTMGHDKMYWYQQDPGMELHLIHYSYGVNSTEKGDLSSESTVSRIRTEHFPLTLESARPSHTSQYLCASSAGTVSYNEQFFGPGTRLTVL.

CDR3 nucleotides: TGTGCCAGCAGCCCACCGGGACTAGGGTATGAGCAGTTCTTC. Protein: CASSPPGLGYEQFF. This chain links TRBV7-9 with TRBJ2-1; 8 bases match TRBD2. V lost 5 bases, J lost 8 bases, and 8 bases stayed unmatched. Per germline, CDR1 SEHNR and CDR2 FQNEAQ (reference sequence). This CDR3 comprises 14 residues.

This chain connects TRBV11-2 to TRBJ2-7; D is unclear. The V and J ends lost 0 bases and 9 bases respectively, with 9 bases between them. The CDR3 extends over 12 amino acids. CDR1 SGHAT and CDR2 FQNNGV come from the germline V gene. CDR3 bases: TGTGCCAGCAGCTTAGATCGCGTTCGGCAGTACTTC. Residues: CASSLDRVRQYF.

The chain has TRBV27 and TRBJ2-1; the match to TRBD2 covers 7 bases. The V segment lost 0 bases and the J segment 4 bases; nucleotides outside the gene matches: 3. Germline V CDR1 and CDR2: MNHEY, SMNVEV (reference sequence). The CDR3 sequence is 15 residues long. The DNA for the CDR3 is TGTGCCAGCAGTTTATCGGCTAGCGGATACAATGAGCAGTTCTTC. This sequence encodes CASSLSASGYNEQFF.

V and J are TRBV30 and TRBJ1-2; the D gene is possibly TRBD1 (6 bases). Per the germline V gene, CDR1 is GTSNPN and CDR2 is SVGIG (reference sequence). V dropped 3 bases and J dropped 2 bases, with 16 bases sitting between them. This CDR3 has 15 amino acids. CDR3 region: CAWRAGTTANYGYTF. The DNA for the CDR3 is TGTGCCTGGAGGGCCGGGACAACGGCCAACTATGGCTACACCTTC.